One sample yielded the 22 T cell receptor beta chains listed below, sequenced in a study of low-dose radiotherapy and immunotherapy resistance in tumors. First-strand cDNA relied on TRAV- and TRBV-specific primers spanning alpha and beta chains. TCRs underwent around 18 PCR cycles of amplification with a constant-region primer and V-primer adapter. Each CDR3 protein gets one entry after TCRdb re-called the reads with MiXCR. Of about 80,000 distinct CDR3 sequences in the sample, 15% to 20% were seen once. Time point of the sample: after trial treatment. Described treatment: LDRT plus nivolumab, ipilimumab, low-dose cyclophosphamide and aspirin (RACIN trial). Specimen: PBMCs, collected after low-dose radiotherapy plus immunotherapy. Receptors were obtained from a male donor with prostate cancer.

This clonotype occurred many times. The chain employs TRBV6-6 and TRBJ2-7; 7 bases map to TRBD2. V was pared by 0 bases and J by 6 bases, with 11 bases of the junction left unmatched. The CDR3 loop spans 16 amino acids. Germline V gives CDR1 MNHNY, CDR2 SVGAGI (reference sequence). CDR3 nucleotide sequence: TGTGCCAGCAGTTACTCGGGGCTAGCGGTATCAGGCGAGCAGTACTTC. Translated, it gives CASSYSGLAVSGEQYF.

The table lists this clonotype with many counts. The chain couples TRBV7-6 to TRBJ2-1, with 7 bases lining up with TRBD2. Germline V gene sequence: CDR1 SGHVS, CDR2 FNYEAQ. This CDR3 has 14 amino acids. V was clipped by 3 bases and J by 3 bases; unmatched bases: 2. In nucleotides, the CDR3 is TGTGCCAGCAGCTTTCGGGAGGACTACAATGAGCAGTTCTTC. Encoded protein: CASSFREDYNEQFF. Together with reference TRBV7-6 and TRBJ2-1, the CDR3 gives the full variable domain: GAGVSQSPRYKVTKRGQDVALRCDPISGHVSLYWYRQALGQGPEFLTYFNYEAQQDKSGLPNDRFSAERPEGSISTLTIQRTEQRDSAMYRCASSFREDYNEQFFGPGTRLTVL.

Ten or more counts support this clonotype. V usage is TRBV28 and J usage is TRBJ2-5; TRBD2 is a possible D gene (5 bases). V shed 6 bases and J shed 4 bases, with 24 bases lying between them. Germline loops: CDR1 MDHEN, CDR2 SYDVKM. This CDR3 region has 17 residues. The CDR3 DNA follows: TGTGCCAGCAGCCCCCTATCTGTCTCGGGGTTTAGAGAGACCCAGTACTTC. Protein: CASSPLSVSGFRETQYF. Based on the CDR3 plus reference TRBV28 and TRBJ2-5, the full variable domain is DVKVTQSSRYLVKRTGEKVFLECVQDMDHENMFWYRQDPGLGLRLIYFSYDVKMKEKGDIPEGYSVSREKKERFSLILESASTNQTSMYLCASSPLSVSGFRETQYFGPGTRLLVL.

This clonotype has ten or more counts. The V and J genes are TRBV20-1 and TRBJ2-1, with a possible D match to TRBD1 (5 bases). Germline loops: CDR1 DFQATT, CDR2 SNEGSKA (reference sequence). This CDR3 region has 12 residues. The V gene lost 6 bases and the J gene lost 9 bases, with 15 bases spanning the gap. The CDR3 is CSAKKGDFEQFF. CDR3 nucleotide sequence: TGCAGTGCCAAAAAAGGGGATTTTGAGCAGTTCTTC.

This clonotype occurred many times. The chain links TRBV18 to TRBJ1-1, with D perhaps TRBD1 (5 bases). CDR1 and CDR2 (germline): KGHSH, LQKENI. Trimming removed 4 bases from V and 1 base from J, with 13 bases in between. CDR3 length: 15 residues. The CDR3 region has the DNA TGTGCCAGCTCACTCTACGGGACGGAGAACACTGAAGCTTTCTTT. It is translated as CASSLYGTENTEAFF.

The chain links TRBV9 to TRBJ2-5, with D possibly matching TRBD1 (6 bases). Germline V CDR1 and CDR2: SGDLS, YYNGEE. The CDR3 has 16 amino acids. The germline V and J ends were trimmed by 1 base and 4 bases, with 17 bases remaining between them. The CDR3 nucleotides are TGTGCCAGCAGCGTACTGGGACAAACAATCGGAGAGACCCAGTACTTC. Its protein product is CASSVLGQTIGETQYF.

In its sample, this clonotype was seen many times. J is TRBJ2-3 and V is TRBV28; 8 bases agree with TRBD1. V trimming: 5 bases; J trimming: 4 bases; junction bases outside the gene matches: 5. The CDR3 length is 14 residues. Per germline, CDR1 MDHEN and CDR2 SYDVKM. Written as DNA, the CDR3 is TGTGCCAGCAGTAAACAGGGGGACGCAGATACGCAGTATTTT. It encodes CASSKQGDADTQYF.

This clonotype showed up many times. The V gene is TRBV25-1, the J gene TRBJ2-7, with TRBD2 matching over 10 bases. CDR3 size: 14 residues. Germline V gene sequence: CDR1 MGHDK, CDR2 SYGVNS. V lost 8 bases and J lost 6; bases outside the gene matches: 10. The CDR3 spells CASGELAGVGEQYF. The CDR3 bases are TGTGCCAGCGGGGAGCTAGCGGGAGTGGGCGAGCAGTACTTC.

This clonotype came up many times. This chain links TRBV6-1 with TRBJ1-1; a weak D match, TRBD1 (6 bases). Trimming left V 10 bases short and J 5 bases short, with 17 bases between. Germline loops: CDR1 MNHNS, CDR2 SASEGT. CDR3 length: 13 residues. CDR3 DNA: TGTGCCACCCCCTCGAGGGGGAAGACTGAAGCTTTCTTT. This translates into CATPSRGKTEAFF.

The chain combines TRBV28 with TRBJ1-2, with 7 bases lining up with TRBD1. The CDR3 length is 14 residues. Germline trimming cut 3 bases from V and 8 bases from J; bases unmatched to any gene: 9. Per germline, CDR1 MDHEN and CDR2 SYDVKM. Here the CDR3 DNA reads TGTGCCAGCAGTTTGGGAGGGGGCGGAGGCGGCTACACCTTC. Translated, it gives CASSLGGGGGGYTF.

This clonotype was detected ten times or more. The chain carries TRBV5-1 and TRBJ2-7; D possibly corresponds to TRBD2 (5 bases). V lost 0 bases to trimming and J lost 2 bases, with 6 bases between them. CDR3 size: 13 residues. CDR1 and CDR2 (germline): SGHRS, YFSETQ. CDR3 residues: CASSLAGTYEQYF. The CDR3 bases are TGCGCCAGCAGCTTGGCCGGGACCTACGAGCAGTACTTC.

The chain uses TRBV7-2 and TRBJ1-1; D is undetermined. Germline V gene lookup returns CDR1 SGHTA and CDR2 FQGNSA. The V and J ends lost 3 bases and 10 bases respectively, with 9 bases between them. The CDR3 is made up of 11 amino acids. CDR3 loop: CASSLVGPAFF. In DNA form, the CDR3 reads TGTGCCAGCAGCTTGGTGGGCCCAGCTTTCTTT.

This chain links TRBV12-3 or TRBV12-4 with TRBJ2-2; D might be TRBD2 (7 bases). The CDR3 is 14 amino acids. V lost 10 bases, J lost 0 bases, and 12 bases lay in between. CDR3 DNA: TGTGCCAACACAGGGAGGGCGAACACCGGGGAGCTGTTTTTT. This sequence encodes CANTGRANTGELFF.

This clonotype was seen at least ten times. The V gene is TRBV29-1, the J gene TRBJ1-1; D may be TRBD1 (5 bases). Germline-derived CDR1 and CDR2 are SQVTM and ANQGSEA. This CDR3 has 12 amino acids. Trimming left V 5 bases short and J 1 base short, with 8 bases between. The CDR3 DNA is TGCAGCGTTATAGGGACGAACACTGAAGCTTTCTTT. As protein: CSVIGTNTEAFF.

This clonotype was counted at least ten times. The gene calls are TRBV27 and TRBJ2-1; 7 nucleotides match TRBD2. V lost 6 bases to trimming and J lost 8 bases; unmatched junction nucleotides: 13. The CDR3 loop spans 15 amino acids. CDR1 MNHEY and CDR2 SMNVEV come from the germline V gene (reference sequence). CDR3 residues: CASRTLAAEGHEQFF. The CDR3 bases are TGTGCCAGCAGGACCCTAGCGGCGGAGGGCCATGAGCAGTTCTTC.

This clonotype showed up many times. The chain uses TRBV9 and TRBJ2-7; 11 nucleotides line up with TRBD2. Germline-derived CDR1 and CDR2 are SGDLS and YYNGEE. Trimming removed 3 bases from V and 6 bases from J; junction bases left unmatched: 5. The CDR3 length is 14 residues. CDR3 sequence: CASSELAGGFEQYF. The CDR3 DNA sequence: TGTGCCAGCAGCGAGCTAGCGGGAGGTTTCGAGCAGTACTTC.

This clonotype was counted ten times or more. The chain joins TRBV18 to TRBJ1-2; D may be TRBD1 (5 bases). The CDR3 contains 15 residues. Germline lookup yields CDR1 KGHSH and CDR2 LQKENI. V lost 0 bases and J lost 7, with 15 bases in between. The CDR3, as DNA: TGTGCCAGCTCACCACCAGGGGAATCCATCAGTGGCTACACCTTC. As protein: CASSPPGESISGYTF.

Ten or more counts support this clonotype. J is TRBJ1-1 and V is TRBV12-3 or TRBV12-4, with D tentatively TRBD1 (5 bases). V was shortened by 5 bases and J by 10 bases, with 11 bases between the two germline ends. CDR3 size: 11 residues. The CDR3 spells CASSALGGAFF. The CDR3 region has the DNA TGTGCCAGCAGTGCCCTTGGGGGAGCTTTCTTT.

This clonotype was found many times. The germline gene is not matched at one end of the junction; a read error may be the cause. This sequence joins TRBV20-1 and TRBJ2-7, with D possibly being TRBD2 (6 bases). Germline assignment: CDR1 DFQATT and CDR2 SNEGSKA (reference sequence). The CDR3 totals 12 residues. CDR3: CSARRDSYEQYF. CDR3 DNA: TGCAGTGCCAGGAGGGATTCCTACGAGCAGTATTTC.

This clonotype was counted ten times or more. The V gene is TRBV29-1, the J gene TRBJ1-1, with D perhaps matching TRBD1 (6 bases). The CDR3 is 18 amino acids. CDR1 and CDR2 from the germline V gene are SQVTM and ANQGSEA. V was cut by 4 bases and J by 4 bases, with 28 bases left in between. The CDR3 sequence is CSVALRASLLGGGTEAFF. DNA of the CDR3: TGCAGCGTTGCGCTAAGAGCCTCCCTCCTGGGAGGGGGCACTGAAGCTTTCTTT. Looking up the rest from reference TRBV29-1 and TRBJ1-1 gives the full variable domain: SAVISQKPSRDICQRGTSLTIQCQVDSQVTMMFWYRQQPGQSLTLIATANQGSEATYESGFVIDKFPISRPNLTFSTLTVSNMSPEDSSIYLCSVALRASLLGGGTEAFFGQGTRLTVV.

Ten or more counts support this clonotype. J is TRBJ2-1 and V is TRBV5-1; TRBD2 matches 11 bases. Germline V gene lookup returns CDR1 SGHRS and CDR2 YFSETQ. Trimming at V came to 5 bases and at J to 4 bases, leaving 5 bases not matched to a gene. This CDR3 has 15 amino acids. CDR3 residues: CASRPGLAEYNEQFF. The CDR3 DNA is TGCGCCAGCAGGCCGGGACTAGCGGAATACAATGAGCAGTTCTTC. Full variable domain (missing parts from reference TRBV5-1 and TRBJ2-1): KAGVTQTPRYLIKTRGQQVTLSCSPISGHRSVSWYQQTPGQGLQFLFEYFSETQRNKGNFPGRFSGRQFSNSRSEMNVSTLELGDSALYLCASRPGLAEYNEQFFGPGTRLTVL.

This clonotype was picked up many times. This rearrangement joins TRBV28 to TRBJ2-3; TRBD2 agrees at 8 bases. CDR1 and CDR2 from the germline V gene are MDHEN and SYDVKM. V trimming: 5 bases; J trimming: 0 bases; junction bases outside the gene matches: 4. The CDR3 covers 15 residues. CDR3 residues: CASSEWTSSTDTQYF. CDR3 in DNA: TGTGCCAGCAGTGAGTGGACTAGCAGCACAGATACGCAGTATTTT.